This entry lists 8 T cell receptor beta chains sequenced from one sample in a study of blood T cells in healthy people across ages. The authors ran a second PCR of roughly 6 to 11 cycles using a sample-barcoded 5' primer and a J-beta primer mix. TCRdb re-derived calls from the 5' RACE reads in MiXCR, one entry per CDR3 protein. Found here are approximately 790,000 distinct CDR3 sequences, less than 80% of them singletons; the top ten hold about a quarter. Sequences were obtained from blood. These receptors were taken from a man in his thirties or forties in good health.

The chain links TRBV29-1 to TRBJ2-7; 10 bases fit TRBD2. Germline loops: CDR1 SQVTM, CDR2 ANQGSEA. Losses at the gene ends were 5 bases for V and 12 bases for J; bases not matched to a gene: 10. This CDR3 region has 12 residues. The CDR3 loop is CSVRLAGETLYF. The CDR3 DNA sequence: TGCAGCGTTCGGCTAGCGGGAGAGACCCTGTACTTC.

As DNA, the CDR3 is TGTGCCAGCAGCCCAACGGGACTAGCCTACACAGATACGCAGTATTTT. Its protein is CASSPTGLAYTDTQYF. The chain couples TRBV7-2 to TRBJ2-3; 9 bases line up with TRBD2. Looked up from germline, CDR1 is SGHTA and CDR2 is FQGNSA. The trim removed 5 bases at V and 2 bases at J, leaving 8 bases unmatched. The CDR3 totals 16 residues.

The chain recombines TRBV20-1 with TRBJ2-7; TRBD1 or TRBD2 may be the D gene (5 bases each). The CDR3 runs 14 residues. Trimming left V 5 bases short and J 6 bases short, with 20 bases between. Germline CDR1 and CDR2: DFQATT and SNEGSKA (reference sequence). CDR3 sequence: CSASPRDPTCEQYF. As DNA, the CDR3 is TGCAGTGCTTCCCCCCGGGACCCAACCTGCGAGCAGTACTTC.

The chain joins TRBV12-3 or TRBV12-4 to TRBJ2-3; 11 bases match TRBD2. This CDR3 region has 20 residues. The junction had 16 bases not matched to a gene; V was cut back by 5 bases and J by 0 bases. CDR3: CASSRASARLAGGSTDTQYF. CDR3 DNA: TGTGCCAGCAGTCGCGCGAGCGCCCGGCTAGCGGGGGGAAGCACAGATACGCAGTATTTT.

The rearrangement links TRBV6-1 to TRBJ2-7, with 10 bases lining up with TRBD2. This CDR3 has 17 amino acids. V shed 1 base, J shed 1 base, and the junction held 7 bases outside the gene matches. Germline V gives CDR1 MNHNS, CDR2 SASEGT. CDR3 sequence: CASSEGPAGGQSYEQYF. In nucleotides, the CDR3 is TGTGCCAGCAGTGAAGGCCCAGCGGGGGGGCAGTCCTACGAGCAGTACTTC.

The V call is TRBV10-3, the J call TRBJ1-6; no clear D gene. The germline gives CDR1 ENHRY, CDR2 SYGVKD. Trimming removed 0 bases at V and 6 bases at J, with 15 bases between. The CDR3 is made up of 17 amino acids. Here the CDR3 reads CAISESPAGRANSPLHF. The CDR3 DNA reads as TGTGCCATCAGTGAGTCTCCGGCAGGCCGGGCTAATTCACCCCTCCACTTT.

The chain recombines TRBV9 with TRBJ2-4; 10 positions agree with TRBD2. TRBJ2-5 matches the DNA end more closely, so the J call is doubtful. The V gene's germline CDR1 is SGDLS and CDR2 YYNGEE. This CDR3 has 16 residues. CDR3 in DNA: TGTGCCAGCAGCGCTAGCGGGGGACCCCCCCAAGAGACCCAGTACTTC. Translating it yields CASSASGGPPQETQYF.

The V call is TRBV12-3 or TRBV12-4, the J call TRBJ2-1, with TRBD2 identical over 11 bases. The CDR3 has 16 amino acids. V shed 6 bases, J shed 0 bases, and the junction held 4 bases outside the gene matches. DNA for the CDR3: TGTGCCAGCAGAAATAGCGGGGGGGTCTCCTACAATGAGCAGTTCTTC. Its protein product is CASRNSGGVSYNEQFF.